The 10 T cell receptor beta chains in this list originate from one sample, sequenced in a study of PD-L1 blockade in urothelial cancer. Time point specified: peripheral blood 6 weeks after treatment start. Only in-frame clones appear in the TCRdb table, and some are missing; sequencing was by immunoSEQ multiplex PCR. The top ten hold over 8.5% of the sample, which has roughly 50,000 clones, approximately 80% seen once. This specimen was PBMCs, taken around atezolizumab (anti-PD-L1) treatment. All receptors derive from a man between 65 and 85 years old with urothelial cancer.

This clone was recorded only once. The chain has TRBV2 and TRBJ2-3; D not certain. The germline V and J ends were trimmed by 6 bases and 1 base, with 11 bases remaining between them. The CDR3 is 14 residues long. The germline CDR1 and CDR2 sequences are SNHLY and FYNNEI. The DNA for the CDR3 is TGTGCCAGCAGCCTTCTACGGGGCACAGATACGCAGTATTTT. It is translated as CASSLLRGTDTQYF.

The rearrangement uses TRBV29-1 and TRBJ2-2, with 9 bases lining up with TRBD1. V shed 6 bases and J 6 bases; nucleotides not matched to a gene: 5. Germline CDR1 reads SQVTM; CDR2 reads ANQGSEA. This CDR3 region has 13 residues. CDR3 in DNA: TGCAGCGTGGAACGACAGGGGGCCGGGGAGCTGTTTTTT. Residues: CSVERQGAGELFF.

The chain uses TRBV6-6 and TRBJ2-1; TRBD1 might be the D (6 bases). The CDR3 sequence is 14 residues long. CDR1 and CDR2 (germline): MNHNY, SVGAGI (reference sequence). Trimming took 5 bases from V and 4 from J, leaving 12 bases between them. CDR3 sequence: CASSPGQIYNEQFF. CDR3 coding DNA: TGTGCCAGCAGTCCCGGACAGATTTACAATGAGCAGTTCTTC.

The chain joins TRBV28 to TRBJ2-5; 10 positions agree with TRBD1. Germline assignment: CDR1 MDHEN and CDR2 SYDVKM. V lost 7 bases to trimming and J lost 5 bases; unmatched junction nucleotides: 7. This CDR3 comprises 14 residues. The CDR3 loop is CASTLVGQGETQYF. As DNA, the CDR3 is TGTGCCAGCACCTTAGTGGGACAGGGGGAGACCCAGTACTTC.

The rearrangement joins TRBV28 to TRBJ1-2; possible D gene TRBD1, 6 bases. The CDR3 totals 18 residues. V was shortened by 4 bases and J by 8 bases, with 29 bases between the two germline ends. Germline V gives CDR1 MDHEN, CDR2 SYDVKM. This CDR3 is CASSSPRGQGGFARGYTF. The CDR3 coding sequence is TGTGCCAGCAGTTCGCCGCGGGGGCAGGGAGGGTTTGCGAGGGGCTACACCTTC.

The chain links TRBV9 to TRBJ1-1; D is ambiguous. The germline CDR1 and CDR2 sequences are SGDLS and YYNGEE. Trimming took off 2 bases at V and 1 base at J, with 9 bases between the two ends. There are 14 residues in the CDR3. The CDR3 loop is CASSVGAANTEAFF. The CDR3 nucleotides read TGTGCCAGCAGCGTGGGCGCAGCGAACACTGAAGCTTTCTTT.

CDR3 DNA sequence: TGCGCCAGCAGCCCCAACGGGGGAGGGTACAATGAGCAGTTCTTC. The encoded protein is CASSPNGGGYNEQFF. The chain recombines TRBV5-1 with TRBJ2-1; 7 nucleotides agree with TRBD2. This CDR3 region has 15 residues. Looked up from germline, CDR1 is SGHRS and CDR2 is YFSETQ. Losses at the gene ends were 4 bases for V and 4 bases for J; bases not matched to a gene: 8.

V is TRBV19 and J is TRBJ1-1; the match to TRBD1 covers 11 bases. Trimming removed 9 bases from V and 4 bases from J; junction bases left unmatched: 10. The germline V gene has CDR1 LNHDA and CDR2 SQIVND (reference sequence). There are 15 residues in the CDR3. The CDR3 coding sequence is TGTGCCAGCCTCCCACCCGGGACAGGGGGCACTGAAGCTTTCTTT. Translating gives CASLPPGTGGTEAFF.

This chain uses TRBV5-8 with TRBJ2-5; no clear D. Trimming left V 2 bases short and J 1 base short, with 6 bases between. The CDR3 loop spans 13 amino acids. Per the germline V gene, CDR1 is SGHTS and CDR2 is YDEGEE. CDR3 DNA sequence: TGTGCCAGCAGCTTTGGCGGCCAAGAGACCCAGTACTTC. Translation: CASSFGGQETQYF.

The chain carries TRBV11-3 and TRBJ2-2; 9 bases are shared with TRBD1. The ends lost 4 bases at V and 7 bases at J; junction bases unmatched: 13. From germline, CDR1 is SGHNT and CDR2 YENEEA. This CDR3 has 17 residues. DNA for the CDR3: TGTGCCAGCAGCTCACCACCGGGACAGGGAGAAGGCGGGGAGCTGTTTTTT. It yields the protein CASSSPPGQGEGGELFF.